The next 27 T cell receptor beta chains were all read from a single sample in a study of early stage breast cancer tumors. Assay used: immunoSEQ multiplex PCR; TCRdb lists only in-frame clones, some missing. The sample holds 50,000 to 65,000 clones, about 93% seen once. Sequences were obtained from blood. The source is a person aged 70 to 85 with breast cancer.

This chain links TRBV6-5 with TRBJ1-6; D is undetermined. The CDR3 covers 16 residues. The ends were cut back, 0 bases at V and 6 bases at J, with 12 bases in the middle. The germline V gene has CDR1 MNHEY and CDR2 SVGAGI. The CDR3 DNA reads as TGTGCCAGCAGTTACTCCCAGGAACCTGCTAATTCACCCCTCCACTTT. It translates to CASSYSQEPANSPLHF.

CDR3 coding DNA: TGCGCCAGCAGCTTGGTAGGCGGGAGAGCAGGGGAGCAGTACTTC. Translated, it gives CASSLVGGRAGEQYF. This rearrangement joins TRBV5-1 to TRBJ2-7; 7 bases fit TRBD2. This CDR3 has 15 residues. Germline V gives CDR1 SGHRS, CDR2 YFSETQ. J was trimmed by 7 bases and V by 0 bases; bases with no gene match: 10.

This clone was picked up one time. V is TRBV9 and J is TRBJ2-7; 9 bases match TRBD1. The CDR3 runs to 14 residues. Germline CDR1 reads SGDLS; CDR2 reads YYNGEE. With 4 bases clipped from V and 5 bases from J, the junction kept 7 bases outside the gene matches. The CDR3 reads CASSKGTGIHEQYF. The CDR3 region has the DNA TGTGCCAGCAGCAAAGGGACAGGGATCCACGAGCAGTACTTC. Complete variable domain (other parts from reference TRBV9 and TRBJ2-7): DSGVTQTPKHLITATGQRVTLRCSPRSGDLSVYWYQQSLDQGLQFLIQYYNGEERAKGNILERFSAQQFPDLHSELNLSSLELGDSALYFCASSKGTGIHEQYFGPGTRLTVT.

This clone was counted only a few times. The chain uses TRBV4-2 and TRBJ2-1, with 8 positions matching TRBD2. The CDR3 runs 15 residues. Germline values: CDR1 LGHNA, CDR2 YNFKEQ. J lost 8 bases, V lost 0 bases, and 6 bases had no gene match. This CDR3 reads CASSQEGREVDEQFF. The CDR3 DNA reads TGTGCCAGCAGCCAAGAGGGGCGGGAGGTCGATGAGCAGTTCTTC.

The chain is built from TRBV18 and TRBJ1-1; TRBD1 agrees at 8 bases. CDR1 KGHSH and CDR2 LQKENI come from the germline V gene. CDR3 length: 15 residues. The V segment lost 3 bases and the J segment 1 base; nucleotides outside the gene matches: 4. The CDR3: CASSPGQGPNTEAFF. CDR3 nucleotide sequence: TGTGCCAGCTCACCTGGACAGGGTCCGAACACTGAAGCTTTCTTT.

The count of this clone is one. The chain is built from TRBV6-6 and TRBJ1-3, with TRBD1 identical over 8 bases. Per germline, CDR1 MNHNY and CDR2 SVGAGI (reference sequence). V was pared by 5 bases and J by 1 base, with 7 bases of the junction left unmatched. The CDR3 is made up of 16 amino acids. The CDR3 DNA sequence: TGTGCCAGCAGTCTGGACAGGGACTCTTCTGGAAACACCATATATTTT. It translates to CASSLDRDSSGNTIYF.

CDR3 loop: CASSPPGQENYGYTF. CDR3 in DNA: TGTGCCAGCTCACCACCGGGACAGGAGAACTATGGCTACACCTTC. The V gene is TRBV18, the J gene TRBJ1-2; 8 bases are a match to TRBD1. The CDR3 contains 15 residues. The germline V gene has CDR1 KGHSH and CDR2 LQKENI. V trimming: 0 bases; J trimming: 2 bases; junction bases outside the gene matches: 2.

The gene calls are TRBV4-2 and TRBJ1-3, with no clear D. This CDR3 is 17 amino acids long. Germline lookup yields CDR1 LGHNA and CDR2 YNFKEQ. V shed 2 bases and J shed 2 bases, with 16 bases lying between them. CDR3 in DNA: TGTGCCAGCAGCCAACTTGGAGGCGAGGAACCTGGAAACACCATATATTTT. Translating it yields CASSQLGGEEPGNTIYF.

As to this clone: The junction departs from germline at one end; a sequencing error may be responsible. Other DNA sequences in the same sample also yield this CDR3. The CDR3 DNA reads as TGTGCCAGTAGTTCTAGCTACGAGCAGTACTTC. Its translation: CASSSSYEQYF. The V call is TRBV28, the J call TRBJ2-7, with D uncertain. This CDR3 region has 11 residues. CDR1 MDHEN and CDR2 SYDVKM come from the germline V gene. The full variable domain, its missing parts supplied by reference TRBV28 and TRBJ2-7, is DVKVTQSSRYLVKRTGEKVFLECVQDMDHENMFWYRQDPGLGLRLIYFSYDVKMKEKGDIPEGYSVSREKKERFSLILESASTNQTSMYLCASSSSYEQYFGPGTRLTVT.

The chain is built from TRBV5-1 and TRBJ2-5, with 9 positions matching TRBD2. The CDR3 loop spans 15 amino acids. In germline, CDR1 is SGHRS, CDR2 YFSETQ. After removal of 5 bases from V and 1 base from J, the junction contained 6 bases not matched to a gene. CDR3 in amino acids: CASRPRLAVQETQYF. The CDR3 region has the DNA TGCGCCAGCAGGCCGAGACTAGCGGTCCAAGAGACCCAGTACTTC.

The rearrangement uses TRBV27 and TRBJ1-5; possibly TRBD1 for D (6 bases). This CDR3 is built from 15 residues. In germline, CDR1 is MNHEY, CDR2 SMNVEV (reference sequence). The V gene lost 5 bases and the J gene lost 1 base, with 12 bases spanning the gap. The CDR3 DNA reads TGTGCCAGCAGTCCGGGAGGGGGAAGCAATCAGCCCCAGCATTTT. Protein product: CASSPGGGSNQPQHF.

This chain connects TRBV4-1 to TRBJ2-3, with D perhaps matching TRBD2 (6 bases). The CDR3 spans 16 residues. Germline lookup yields CDR1 MGHRA and CDR2 YSYEKL. The ends were cut back, 5 bases at V and 3 bases at J, with 18 bases in the middle. The CDR3 DNA sequence: TGCGCCAGCAGCGTAAGACTAGTTTTGGGGACAGATACGCAGTATTTT. This encodes CASSVRLVLGTDTQYF.

The V and J genes are TRBV5-6 and TRBJ2-5, with 8 bases fitting TRBD2. The ends lost 2 bases at V and 5 bases at J; junction bases unmatched: 8. The V gene's germline CDR1 is SGHDT and CDR2 YYEEEE. CDR3 length: 15 residues. DNA of the CDR3: TGTGCCAGCAGCTTACTAGCGGCCTCCAGGGAGACCCAGTACTTC. Its protein product is CASSLLAASRETQYF.

This rearrangement joins TRBV5-1 to TRBJ2-1, with TRBD2 matching over 10 bases. CDR1 is SGHRS, CDR2 YFSETQ, per germline. This CDR3 comprises 15 residues. V was pared by 3 bases and J by 6 bases, with 6 bases of the junction left unmatched. The CDR3 bases are TGCGCCAGCAGCTCGCTCCTAGCGGGGGCCAATGAGCAGTTCTTC. This codes for CASSSLLAGANEQFF.

The V and J genes are TRBV21-1 and TRBJ1-2. TRBV21-1 is a pseudogene locus. CDR3 length: 17 amino acids. The CDR3 loop is CASITELFGLPNYGYTF. CDR3 coding DNA: TGTGCCAGCATCACCGAACTCTTTGGACTGCCTAACTATGGCTACACCTTC.

The genes are TRBV30 and TRBJ1-2; D perhaps matches TRBD1 (6 bases). Germline CDR1 and CDR2: GTSNPN and SVGIG (reference sequence). V lost 8 bases and J 2 bases, leaving 9 bases between the germline ends. CDR3 size: 11 residues. Here the CDR3 DNA reads TGTGCCCGGCAGGGGAACTATGGCTACACCTTC. This codes for CARQGNYGYTF. Full variable domain (remainder filled in from reference TRBV30 and TRBJ1-2): SQTIHQWPATLVQPVGSPLSLECTVEGTSNPNLYWYRQAAGRGLQLLFYSVGIGQISSEVPQNLSASRPQDRQFILSSKKLLLSDSGFYLCARQGNYGYTFGSGTRLTVV.

This clone was counted once. V is TRBV28 and J is TRBJ1-1, with 8 bases lining up with TRBD1. The CDR3 totals 17 residues. Germline CDR1 and CDR2: MDHEN and SYDVKM. V lost 5 bases, J lost 0 bases, and 11 bases stayed unmatched. CDR3 nucleotides: TGTGCCAGCAGTCGTTCCCGGACAGGGAGGATGAACACTGAAGCTTTCTTT. The encoded protein is CASSRSRTGRMNTEAFF.

The genes are TRBV11-2 and TRBJ2-3; a weak D match, TRBD2 (6 bases). The ends were cut back, 5 bases at V and 4 bases at J, with 22 bases in the middle. Germline assignment: CDR1 SGHAT and CDR2 FQNNGV. The CDR3 contains 17 residues. CDR3 region: CASSPTVGWRAADTQYF. The CDR3 coding sequence is TGTGCCAGCAGCCCGACGGTTGGTTGGAGGGCCGCAGATACGCAGTATTTT.

The chain uses TRBV9 and TRBJ1-5, with D tentatively TRBD1 (5 bases). The length of the CDR3 is 14 residues. The ends were cut back, 3 bases at V and 3 bases at J, with 10 bases in the middle. Germline V lookup: CDR1 SGDLS, CDR2 YYNGEE. The DNA of the CDR3 is TGTGCCAGCAGCGGAACAGGTATCAATCAGCCCCAGCATTTT. The encoded protein is CASSGTGINQPQHF.

The chain links TRBV7-2 to TRBJ2-2; no reliable D call. CDR1 and CDR2 (germline): SGHTA, FQGNSA. CDR3 size: 12 residues. Deletions cut 5 bases from V and 3 bases from J, with 4 bases between. Written as DNA, the CDR3 is TGTGCCAGCAGCCCTTACACCGGGGAGCTGTTTTTT. It codes for CASSPYTGELFF. The full variable domain, rest sourced from reference TRBV7-2 and TRBJ2-2, is GAGVSQSPSNKVTEKGKDVELRCDPISGHTALYWYRQSLGQGLEFLIYFQGNSAPDKSGLPSDRFSAERTGGSVSTLTIQRTQQEDSAVYLCASSPYTGELFFGEGSRLTVL.

The genes are TRBV18 and TRBJ1-1, with 11 bases matching TRBD1. The CDR3 is made up of 15 amino acids. Germline-derived CDR1 and CDR2 are KGHSH and LQKENI. V gave up 3 bases and J gave up 5 bases; unmatched junction bases: 5. As DNA, the CDR3 is TGTGCCAGCTCACCTCCGGGACAGGGGGGAACTGAAGCTTTCTTT. Protein sequence: CASSPPGQGGTEAFF. The full variable domain, with the rest looked up from reference TRBV18 and TRBJ1-1, is NAGVMQNPRHLVRRRGQEARLRCSPMKGHSHVYWYRQLPEEGLKFMVYLQKENIIDESGMPKERFSAEFPKEGPSILRIQQVVRGDSAAYFCASSPPGQGGTEAFFGQGTRLTVV.

This clone has just a few counts. The V and J genes are TRBV7-8 and TRBJ1-5, with D possibly being TRBD1 (6 bases). Germline CDR1 reads SGHVS; CDR2 reads FQNEAQ. The CDR3 totals 16 residues. V was clipped by 4 bases and J by 0 bases, with 13 bases between them. The CDR3 loop reads CASSSRTVNSNQPQHF. In DNA form, the CDR3 reads TGTGCCAGCAGCTCGCGGACAGTTAATAGCAATCAGCCCCAGCATTTT.

This clone appeared a few times. The rearrangement links TRBV18 to TRBJ2-2; the D is unclear. Germline lookup yields CDR1 KGHSH and CDR2 LQKENI. V lost 5 bases, J lost 3 bases, and 4 bases lay in between. CDR3 length equals 12 residues. Written as DNA, the CDR3 is TGTGCCAGCTCAACAGACACCGGGGAGCTGTTTTTT. This encodes CASSTDTGELFF.

The V gene is TRBV5-1, the J gene TRBJ1-5; a weak D match, TRBD1 (5 bases). CDR1 is SGHRS and CDR2 is YFSETQ in the germline V gene. Deletions cut 4 bases from V and 7 bases from J, with 15 bases between. The length of the CDR3 is 14 residues. In DNA form, the CDR3 reads TGCGCCAGCAGCCCGGGGGAGATTTGGCAGCCCCAGCATTTT. It codes for CASSPGEIWQPQHF.

The chain is built from TRBV5-6 and TRBJ2-1; 7 bases map to TRBD2. V shed 2 bases and J 8 bases; nucleotides not matched to a gene: 10. The CDR3 length is 15 residues. CDR1 and CDR2 (germline): SGHDT, YYEEEE. This CDR3 is CASSFIAGRWDEQFF. CDR3 nucleotide sequence: TGTGCCAGCAGCTTCATAGCGGGTAGATGGGATGAGCAGTTCTTC.

The chain recombines TRBV7-8 with TRBJ1-2; 7 bases fit TRBD1. The CDR3 has 15 residues. The germline V gene has CDR1 SGHVS and CDR2 FQNEAQ. Losses at the gene ends were 5 bases for V and 5 bases for J; bases not matched to a gene: 11. CDR3: CASSPYLRGLYGYTF. CDR3 bases: TGTGCCAGCAGCCCCTATTTAAGGGGGCTTTATGGCTACACCTTC.

This chain joins TRBV9 and TRBJ1-6; D unclear. Trimming cost V 2 bases and J 1 base, with 7 bases left between them. Per the germline V gene, CDR1 is SGDLS and CDR2 is YYNGEE. The CDR3 spans 15 residues. The CDR3 here is CASSVGGSYNSPLHF. For the CDR3, the DNA is TGTGCCAGCAGCGTTGGCGGTTCCTATAATTCACCCCTCCACTTT.